Below, 14 T cell receptor beta chains from the same sample are listed, as sequenced in a study of T cells in tuberculosis. This table comes from immunoSEQ multiplex PCR, and its TCRdb copy is limited to in-frame clones, with some not included. This table has 40,000 or so clones, roughly 94% appearing once. Time point described: new active TB diagnosis, blood taken before or within 7 days of starting treatment. The specimen was PBMCs, collected at tuberculosis diagnosis. The receptors come from an adult with tuberculosis.

The chain has TRBV5-1 and TRBJ1-4; a weak D match, TRBD1 (6 bases). Germline V CDR1 and CDR2: SGHRS, YFSETQ. The CDR3 runs to 15 residues. V lost 5 bases and J 0 bases, leaving 11 bases between the germline ends. The CDR3 DNA reads TGCGCCAGCAGGGCAGGGGCCACAACTAATGAAAAACTGTTTTTT. Its translation: CASRAGATTNEKLFF.

The chain has TRBV5-1 and TRBJ1-4; D is ambiguous. V was trimmed by 3 bases and J by 0 bases, leaving 9 bases between them. Germline V lookup: CDR1 SGHRS, CDR2 YFSETQ. The CDR3 consists of 15 residues. In DNA, the CDR3 is TGCGCCAGCAGCTGGGGAGGGTCAACTAATGAAAAACTGTTTTTT. Translated: CASSWGGSTNEKLFF. Full variable domain (outside the CDR3, taken from reference TRBV5-1 and TRBJ1-4): KAGVTQTPRYLIKTRGQQVTLSCSPISGHRSVSWYQQTPGQGLQFLFEYFSETQRNKGNFPGRFSGRQFSNSRSEMNVSTLELGDSALYLCASSWGGSTNEKLFFGSGTQLSVL.

The chain links TRBV6-6 to TRBJ1-2; 8 bases are shared with TRBD1. This CDR3 has 14 residues. Germline CDR1 MNHNY, CDR2 SVGAGI (reference sequence). The V gene end was trimmed by 5 bases and the J gene end by 4 bases; junction bases not matched to a gene: 6. The chain's CDR3 is CASSVDRAGYGYTF. CDR3 coding DNA: TGTGCCAGCAGTGTGGACAGGGCTGGCTATGGCTACACCTTC.

The chain recombines TRBV7-9 with TRBJ1-6; 7 bases agree with TRBD1. CDR3 size: 19 residues. The trim removed 4 bases at V and 0 bases at J, leaving 12 bases unmatched. CDR1 and CDR2 from the germline V gene are SEHNR and FQNEAQ (reference sequence). The CDR3 DNA is TGTGCCAGCAGCTCGACGTTCGTGACAGGGATCTCCTATAATTCACCCCTCCACTTT. Amino acid sequence: CASSSTFVTGISYNSPLHF. The complete variable domain, with remaining parts taken from reference TRBV7-9 and TRBJ1-6, reads DTGVSQNPRHKITKRGQNVTFRCDPISEHNRLYWYRQTLGQGPEFLTYFQNEAQLEKSRLLSDRFSAERPKGSFSTLEIQRTEQGDSAMYLCASSSTFVTGISYNSPLHFGNGTRLTVT.

The V and J genes are TRBV30 and TRBJ1-2, with 10 bases identical to TRBD1. The V and J ends lost 4 bases and 2 bases, in that order; junction bases with no gene match: 13. CDR1 and CDR2 from the germline V gene are GTSNPN and SVGIG (reference sequence). The CDR3 length is 17 residues. The CDR3 sequence: CAWTRQGQGSRNYGYTF. DNA of the CDR3: TGTGCCTGGACACGGCAGGGACAGGGGTCCCGAAACTATGGCTACACCTTC.

This chain uses TRBV28 with TRBJ2-7; D not resolved. CDR3 length: 14 residues. Trimming pared 4 bases from V and 1 base from J, leaving 11 bases between. From germline, CDR1 is MDHEN and CDR2 SYDVKM. CDR3 DNA: TGTGCCAGCAGTTCTGACGGAGATTCCTACGAGCAGTACTTC. Residues: CASSSDGDSYEQYF.

This clone was recorded only once. The chain links TRBV27 to TRBJ1-5; D unresolved. The CDR3 spans 12 residues. Germline assignment: CDR1 MNHEY and CDR2 SMNVEV (reference sequence). The ends were cut back, 6 bases at V and 4 bases at J, with 7 bases in the middle. For the CDR3, the DNA is TGTGCCAGCAGAGAGAGAAATCAGCCCCAGCATTTT. Encoded protein: CASRERNQPQHF.

In this sample, this clone turned up once. V is TRBV27 and J is TRBJ1-1; 7 bases are a match to TRBD1. J was trimmed by 4 bases and V by 3 bases; bases with no gene match: 5. Germline V CDR1 and CDR2: MNHEY, SMNVEV (reference sequence). The CDR3 spans 14 residues. CDR3 in amino acids: CASSLQGETTEAFF. CDR3 sequence (DNA): TGTGCCAGCAGTTTGCAGGGGGAGACCACTGAAGCTTTCTTT.

The J gene is TRBJ1-2, the V gene TRBV19, with TRBD1 matching over 7 bases. V shed 6 bases, J shed 4 bases, and the junction held 2 bases outside the gene matches. This CDR3 comprises 12 residues. Germline V CDR1 and CDR2: LNHDA, SQIVND (reference sequence). CDR3 region: CASSRQGYGYTF. In nucleotides, the CDR3 is TGTGCCAGTAGCCGACAGGGCTATGGCTACACCTTC.

The rearrangement links TRBV7-2 to TRBJ2-1, with D hard to call. Trimming removed 2 bases from V and 3 bases from J, with 14 bases in between. Germline V gives CDR1 SGHTA, CDR2 FQGNSA. The CDR3 length is 16 residues. In DNA form, the CDR3 reads TGTGCCAGCAGCTTAAGCCGGCTAGAACTCTACAATGAGCAGTTCTTC. Translating it yields CASSLSRLELYNEQFF.

V is TRBV6-1 and J is TRBJ2-7, with a possible D match to TRBD1 (6 bases). V was shortened by 10 bases and J by 3 bases, with 22 bases between the two germline ends. CDR1 is MNHNS and CDR2 is SASEGT in the germline V gene. This CDR3 has 15 amino acids. The CDR3 DNA reads TGTGCCACCAGACCCCAGACAGGCATTGGCTACGAGCAGTACTTC. This translates into CATRPQTGIGYEQYF.

The chain has TRBV6-1 and TRBJ2-7; TRBD1 might be the D (6 bases). The CDR3 contains 12 residues. Germline V gene sequence: CDR1 MNHNS, CDR2 SASEGT. The germline V and J ends were trimmed by 10 bases and 0 bases, with 10 bases remaining between them. CDR3 nucleotide sequence: TGTGCCACCCGGACAGACTCCTACGAGCAGTACTTC. This translates into CATRTDSYEQYF.

The chain links TRBV19 to TRBJ1-2, with TRBD1 matching 8 bases. Germline V gene lookup returns CDR1 LNHDA and CDR2 SQIVND (reference sequence). The CDR3 is 14 amino acids. V was pared by 4 bases and J by 6 bases, with 7 bases of the junction left unmatched. The CDR3 DNA sequence: TGTGCCAGTAGTACCGTCGACAGGGGAGATGGCTACACCTTC. It translates to CASSTVDRGDGYTF.

CDR3 sequence (DNA): TGTGCCAGCAGCGTAGCGGGGTTGGGTCCTTCTGGGGCCAACGTCCTGACTTTC. Translation gives CASSVAGLGPSGANVLTF. The chain couples TRBV9 to TRBJ2-6; possible D gene TRBD2, 5 bases. The CDR3 spans 18 residues. The ends were cut back, 0 bases at V and 1 base at J, with 14 bases in the middle. Germline V CDR1 and CDR2: SGDLS, YYNGEE.